The 20 T cell receptor beta chains reported below all come from one sample, sequenced in a study of blood T cell repertoires in COVID-19. Clones were read by immunoSEQ multiplex PCR, and TCRdb kept only the in-frame ones, dropping some. The repertoire has around 300,000 clones, 75% to 90% of them found once; the top ten carry over 4.5%. Sequenced: PBMCs or T cells enriched from blood (not recorded which). The receptors were sampled from a young man who had recovered from COVID-19.

The chain links TRBV2 to TRBJ1-2; 11 bases agree with TRBD1. With V trimmed by 6 bases and J by 5 bases, 5 bases remained unmatched. The germline gives CDR1 SNHLY, CDR2 FYNNEI. The CDR3 loop spans 14 amino acids. The CDR3 sequence is CASSSGQGDYGYTF. The CDR3 nucleotides are TGTGCCAGCAGCTCGGGACAGGGGGATTATGGCTACACCTTC.

The rearrangement uses TRBV28 and TRBJ1-5, with D uncertain. CDR1 and CDR2 from the germline V gene are MDHEN and SYDVKM. The CDR3 totals 17 residues. Trimming pared 6 bases from V and 0 bases from J, leaving 18 bases between. CDR3 sequence: CASRTSAGGYSNQPQHF. CDR3 sequence (DNA): TGTGCCAGCAGAACCTCGGCAGGTGGTTATAGCAATCAGCCCCAGCATTTT.

The chain links TRBV5-4 to TRBJ1-1; D ambiguous. Germline loops: CDR1 SGHNT, CDR2 YYREEE (reference sequence). V was pared by 4 bases and J by 0 bases, with 7 bases between. The CDR3 totals 13 residues. The CDR3 sequence is CASSPRLNTEAFF. The CDR3 DNA follows: TGTGCCAGCAGCCCTAGATTGAACACTGAAGCTTTCTTT.

V is TRBV10-3 and J is TRBJ1-4, with 7 bases aligning to TRBD1. CDR1 is ENHRY, CDR2 SYGVKD, per germline. Trimming took 10 bases from V and 3 from J; bases not matched to a gene: 8. CDR3 length: 14 residues. In nucleotides, the CDR3 is TGTGCCACCCTCGGACAGGAGTCTAATGAAAAACTGTTTTTT. It codes for CATLGQESNEKLFF.

The rearrangement joins TRBV9 to TRBJ2-6; tentative D call: TRBD1 (6 bases). V shed 4 bases and J shed 0 bases, with 11 bases lying between them. Germline assignment: CDR1 SGDLS and CDR2 YYNGEE. The CDR3 is made up of 16 amino acids. The CDR3 DNA reads TGTGCCAGCAGCTGGACAGCAAACTCTGGGGCCAACGTCCTGACTTTC. This codes for CASSWTANSGANVLTF. The full variable domain, rest sourced from reference TRBV9 and TRBJ2-6, is DSGVTQTPKHLITATGQRVTLRCSPRSGDLSVYWYQQSLDQGLQFLIQYYNGEERAKGNILERFSAQQFPDLHSELNLSSLELGDSALYFCASSWTANSGANVLTFGAGSRLTVL.

CDR3 protein: CASSLSGTNYEQYF. CDR3 sequence (DNA): TGCGCCAGCAGCCTTAGCGGGACCAACTACGAGCAGTACTTC. The V and J genes are TRBV4-1 and TRBJ2-7; 8 positions agree with TRBD2. After removal of 4 bases from V and 3 bases from J, the junction contained 5 bases not matched to a gene. CDR3 length: 14 residues. Germline CDR1 is MGHRA and CDR2 is YSYEKL.

The chain couples TRBV28 to TRBJ2-7; D remains ambiguous. Between the trimmed V and J ends, which lost 5 bases and 6 bases, there was a span of 8 bases. Looked up from germline, CDR1 is MDHEN and CDR2 is SYDVKM. The CDR3 spans 11 residues. The CDR3 nucleotides read TGTGCCAGCAGTCCTCTATCCGAGCAGTACTTC. This encodes CASSPLSEQYF.

The chain joins TRBV5-8 to TRBJ2-1; the D gene is possibly TRBD1 (5 bases). Trimming took 0 bases from V and 9 from J, leaving 13 bases between them. Germline CDR1 SGHTS, CDR2 YDEGEE. The CDR3 covers 14 residues. CDR3 sequence reads: CASSLEAGLAEQFF. CDR3 nucleotides: TGTGCCAGCAGCTTGGAGGCAGGGCTGGCTGAGCAGTTCTTC.

This chain links TRBV24-1 with TRBJ1-1, with unresolved D. This CDR3 spans 13 amino acids. V was pared by 1 base and J by 2 bases, with 4 bases between. Germline V gene data show CDR1 as KGHDR and CDR2 as SFDVKD. As DNA, the CDR3 is TGTGCCACCAGTGATTTCGGTAACACTGAAGCTTTCTTT. Its protein is CATSDFGNTEAFF.

This clone has a handful of counts. The genes are TRBV6-1 and TRBJ1-5; D call uncertain. The germline gives CDR1 MNHNS, CDR2 SASEGT. The CDR3 contains 14 residues. The V gene lost 2 bases and the J gene lost 6 bases, with 11 bases spanning the gap. The CDR3 DNA reads as TGTGCCAGCAGTGAACGGGCGGGAGGTCAGCCCCAGCATTTT. This encodes CASSERAGGQPQHF.

The chain is built from TRBV18 and TRBJ1-1; D not certain. CDR3 length: 13 amino acids. V was pared by 0 bases and J by 5 bases, with 7 bases between. Germline assignment: CDR1 KGHSH and CDR2 LQKENI. CDR3 region: CASSPPVGTEAFF. In DNA, the CDR3 is TGTGCCAGCTCACCACCCGTCGGGACTGAAGCTTTCTTT.

This clone was seen once. The chain carries TRBV11-3 and TRBJ2-7; TRBD1 is a possible D gene (5 bases). V was pared by 1 base and J by 6 bases, with 7 bases between. The CDR3 contains 12 residues. The germline V gene has CDR1 SGHNT and CDR2 YENEEA. The CDR3 protein is CASSLGGSEQYF. Written as DNA, the CDR3 is TGTGCCAGCAGCTTAGGGGGCTCCGAGCAGTACTTC. The whole variable domain, remainder taken from reference TRBV11-3 and TRBJ2-7, is EAGVVQSPRYKIIEKKQPVAFWCNPISGHNTLYWYLQNLGQGPELLIRYENEEAVDDSQLPKDRFSAERLKGVDSTLKIQPAELGDSAVYLCASSLGGSEQYFGPGTRLTVT.

The DNA for the CDR3 is TGTGCCAGCAGTCAAAGGACAGGGGGCCGGGGTGAGCAGTTCTTC. Encoded protein: CASSQRTGGRGEQFF. V and J are TRBV27 and TRBJ2-1; 11 bases agree with TRBD1. CDR3 size: 15 residues. Losses at the gene ends were 5 bases for V and 9 bases for J; bases not matched to a gene: 9. Germline V gene sequence: CDR1 MNHEY, CDR2 SMNVEV (reference sequence).

The V and J genes are TRBV27 and TRBJ1-1; D is ambiguous. Germline V gene lookup returns CDR1 MNHEY and CDR2 SMNVEV (reference sequence). The CDR3 totals 13 residues. The V gene lost 5 bases and the J gene lost 7 bases, with 14 bases spanning the gap. The CDR3 DNA is TGTGCCAGCAGTCTAAGGCGGCTCAGTGAAGCTTTCTTT. Translated, it gives CASSLRRLSEAFF.

The V call is TRBV9, the J call TRBJ2-3, with 9 bases lining up with TRBD2. The CDR3 runs 16 residues. Germline V gene sequence: CDR1 SGDLS, CDR2 YYNGEE. The V gene end was trimmed by 0 bases and the J gene end by 5 bases; junction bases not matched to a gene: 7. The CDR3 bases are TGTGCCAGCAGCGTAGAGGGCGGGGGGGTTGGAGATACGCAGTATTTT. Residues: CASSVEGGGVGDTQYF.

The J gene is TRBJ2-1, the V gene TRBV5-1, with 13 nucleotides matching TRBD2. The CDR3 covers 19 residues. CDR1 SGHRS and CDR2 YFSETQ come from the germline V gene. J lost 9 bases, V lost 4 bases, and 19 bases had no gene match. DNA of the CDR3: TGCGCCAGCAGCGGGACTAGCGGGGTCCGCATACTTTCGGTGGGTGAGCAGTTCTTC. The encoded protein is CASSGTSGVRILSVGEQFF.

The chain carries TRBV16 and TRBJ1-2; possible D gene TRBD1, 5 bases. The CDR3 has 13 residues. The V gene lost 4 bases and the J gene lost 2 bases, with 8 bases spanning the gap. CDR1 is KGHSY, CDR2 FQNENV, per germline. The CDR3 DNA reads as TGTGCCAGCAGCCTTGGGGGGAACTATGGCTACACCTTC. As protein: CASSLGGNYGYTF.

This clone was counted a single time. In nucleotides, the CDR3 is TGTGCCAGCTCACCACCCGTTACTAGCGGGCAAGAGACCCAGTACTTC. Protein product: CASSPPVTSGQETQYF. This chain joins TRBV18 and TRBJ2-5; 9 bases fit TRBD2. Germline loops: CDR1 KGHSH, CDR2 LQKENI. CDR3 length: 16 amino acids. V shed 0 bases and J 2 bases; nucleotides not matched to a gene: 4.

The chain combines TRBV18 with TRBJ1-2; no reliable D call. The germline gives CDR1 KGHSH, CDR2 LQKENI. Trimming took 2 bases from V and 6 from J, leaving 13 bases between them. This CDR3 comprises 14 residues. Written as DNA, the CDR3 is TGTGCCAGCTCACCATCCCCGGGGTTGGATGGCTACACCTTC. It yields the protein CASSPSPGLDGYTF.

The chain couples TRBV27 to TRBJ2-2, with D perhaps matching TRBD1 (6 bases). Per the germline V gene, CDR1 is MNHEY and CDR2 is SMNVEV (reference sequence). There are 16 residues in the CDR3. V lost 2 bases and J 4 bases, leaving 14 bases between the germline ends. The CDR3 DNA is TGTGCCAGCAGTTTAGGTCCAGGGGCAGGCACCGGGGAGCTGTTTTTT. Residues: CASSLGPGAGTGELFF.